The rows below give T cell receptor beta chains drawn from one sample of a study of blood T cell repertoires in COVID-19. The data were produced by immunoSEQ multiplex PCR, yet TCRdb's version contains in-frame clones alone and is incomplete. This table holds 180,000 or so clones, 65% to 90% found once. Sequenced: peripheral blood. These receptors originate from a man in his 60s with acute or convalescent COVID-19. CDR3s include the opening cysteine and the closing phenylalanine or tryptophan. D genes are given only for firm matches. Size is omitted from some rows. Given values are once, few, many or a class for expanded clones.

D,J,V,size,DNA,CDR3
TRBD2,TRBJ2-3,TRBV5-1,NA,TGCGCCATTCCCGCTAGCGGGAGACTTTCTAGCACAGATACGCAGTATTTT,CAIPASGRLSSTDTQYF
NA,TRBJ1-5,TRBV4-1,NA,TGCGCCAGCAGCCAAGTCCAGGGGATGCCCCAGCATTTT,CASSQVQGMPQHF
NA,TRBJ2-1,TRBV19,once,TGTGCCAGTAGTTTTTTGGGACTGTCCTACAATGAGCAGTTCTTC,CASSFLGLSYNEQFF
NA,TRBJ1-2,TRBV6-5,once,TGTGCCATCGATGAGCAGGCGTCCTATGGCTACACCTTC,CAIDEQASYGYTF
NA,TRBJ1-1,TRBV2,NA,TGTGCCAGCAGTGCCGCGGCACAGGCCGAGACTGAAGCTTTCTTT,CASSAAAQAETEAFF
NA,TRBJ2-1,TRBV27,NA,TGTGCCAGCAGTTTAATTAGTGGGGCAGGGGTCGACAATGAGCAGTTCTTC,CASSLISGAGVDNEQFF
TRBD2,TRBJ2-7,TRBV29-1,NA,TGCAGCGCCCTTATCGGGACTAGCGGTCGCGAGCAGTACTTC,CSALIGTSGREQYF
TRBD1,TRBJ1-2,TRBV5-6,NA,TGTGCCAGCAGCTCCCGACAGGGGGGTCCTATCTATGGCTACACCTTC,CASSSRQGGPIYGYTF
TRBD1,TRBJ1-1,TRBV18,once,TGTGCCAGCTCACCCCCAGGGGGCCAGAACACTGAAGCTTTCTTT,CASSPPGGQNTEAFF
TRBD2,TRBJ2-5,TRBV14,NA,TGTGCCAGCAGCCAAGACCGACTAGCGGGAGGGCCATATACAGAGACCCAGTACTTC,CASSQDRLAGGPYTETQYF
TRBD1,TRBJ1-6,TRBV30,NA,TGTGCCGGGGCCGGGGGACAGGGTGGCTCACCCCTCCACTTT,CAGAGGQGGSPLHF
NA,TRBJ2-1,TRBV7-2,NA,TGTGCCAGCAGCTTAGGGGCTGCAACCTACAATGAGCAGTTCTTC,CASSLGAATYNEQFF
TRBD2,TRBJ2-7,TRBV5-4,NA,TGTGCCAGCAGCCCCGGGCAAGCGGGAGGAGGCTACGAGCAGTACTTC,CASSPGQAGGGYEQYF
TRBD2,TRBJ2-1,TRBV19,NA,TGTGCCAGTAGTATCATGGCGGGAGACCTCTACAATGAGCAGTTCTTC,CASSIMAGDLYNEQFF
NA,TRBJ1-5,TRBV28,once,TGTGCCAGCCGATCCGGGGCGCGGAGGGCAGGTCAGCCCCAGCATTTT,CASRSGARRAGQPQHF
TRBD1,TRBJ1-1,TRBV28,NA,TGTGCCAGCAGTTCTCAGGGGGCGGACACTGAAGCTTTCTTT,CASSSQGADTEAFF
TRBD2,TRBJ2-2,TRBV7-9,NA,TGTGCCAGCAGCTGGACTAGCGGGATGAGCACCGGGGAGCTGTTTTTT,CASSWTSGMSTGELFF